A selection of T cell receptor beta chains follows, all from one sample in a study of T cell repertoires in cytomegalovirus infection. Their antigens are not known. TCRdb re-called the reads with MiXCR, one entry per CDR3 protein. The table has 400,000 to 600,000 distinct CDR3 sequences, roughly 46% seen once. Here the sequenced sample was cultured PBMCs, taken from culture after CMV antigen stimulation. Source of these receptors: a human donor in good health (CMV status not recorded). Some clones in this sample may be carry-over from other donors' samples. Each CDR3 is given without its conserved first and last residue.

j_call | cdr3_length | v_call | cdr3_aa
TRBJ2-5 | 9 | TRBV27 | ASSFGRTQY
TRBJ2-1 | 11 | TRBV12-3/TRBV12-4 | ASSPERWDEQF
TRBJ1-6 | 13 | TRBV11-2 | ASSLVRGFDSPLH
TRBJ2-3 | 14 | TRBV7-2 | ASSSYLAGGPDTQY
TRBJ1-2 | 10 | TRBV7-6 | ASSLVEDGYT
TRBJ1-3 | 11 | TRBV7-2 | ASSSGVGNTIY
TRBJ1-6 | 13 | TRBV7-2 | ASSHGQDHNSPLH
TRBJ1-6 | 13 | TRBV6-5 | ASSPGGSTNSPLH
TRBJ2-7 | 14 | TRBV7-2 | ASSLKGTVTSWEQY
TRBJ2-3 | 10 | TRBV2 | ASGTRTDTQY
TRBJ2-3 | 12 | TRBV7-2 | ASSFLAGIDTQY
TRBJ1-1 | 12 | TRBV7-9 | ASSTARGVTEAF
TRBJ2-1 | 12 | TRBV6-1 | ASSSGQGADEQF
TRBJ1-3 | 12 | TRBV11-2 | ASSLTGTGNTIY
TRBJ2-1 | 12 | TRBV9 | ASSARTSGSEQF
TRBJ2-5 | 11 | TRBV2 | ASRGGPQETQY
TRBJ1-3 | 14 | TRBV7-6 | ASSLFPRSSGNTIY
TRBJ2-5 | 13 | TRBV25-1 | ASSDRGGPWETQY
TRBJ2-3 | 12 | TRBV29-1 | SVSKRDRTDTQY
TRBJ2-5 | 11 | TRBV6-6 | ASGGVAGETQY
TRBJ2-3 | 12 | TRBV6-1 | ASSSAGYTDTQY
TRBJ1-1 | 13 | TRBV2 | ASSEWMGGNTEAF
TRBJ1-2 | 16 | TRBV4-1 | ASSPRLNRGRTNYGYT
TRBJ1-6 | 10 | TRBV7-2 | ASSLNPSPLH